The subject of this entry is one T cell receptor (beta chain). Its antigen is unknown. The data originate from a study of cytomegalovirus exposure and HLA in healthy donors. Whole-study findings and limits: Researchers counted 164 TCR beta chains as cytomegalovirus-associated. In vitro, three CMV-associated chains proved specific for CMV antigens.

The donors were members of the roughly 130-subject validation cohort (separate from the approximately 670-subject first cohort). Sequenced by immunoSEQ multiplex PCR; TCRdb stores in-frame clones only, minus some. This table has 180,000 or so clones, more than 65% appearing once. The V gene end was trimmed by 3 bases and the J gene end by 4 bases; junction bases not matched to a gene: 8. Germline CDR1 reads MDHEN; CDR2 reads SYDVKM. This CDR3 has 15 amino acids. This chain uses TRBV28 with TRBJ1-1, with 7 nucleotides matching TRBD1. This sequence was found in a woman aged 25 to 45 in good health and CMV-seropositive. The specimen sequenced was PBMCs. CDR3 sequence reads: CASSFNRQGGTEAFF. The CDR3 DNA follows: TGTGCCAGCAGTTTTAATCGGCAGGGGGGCACTGAAGCTTTCTTT.